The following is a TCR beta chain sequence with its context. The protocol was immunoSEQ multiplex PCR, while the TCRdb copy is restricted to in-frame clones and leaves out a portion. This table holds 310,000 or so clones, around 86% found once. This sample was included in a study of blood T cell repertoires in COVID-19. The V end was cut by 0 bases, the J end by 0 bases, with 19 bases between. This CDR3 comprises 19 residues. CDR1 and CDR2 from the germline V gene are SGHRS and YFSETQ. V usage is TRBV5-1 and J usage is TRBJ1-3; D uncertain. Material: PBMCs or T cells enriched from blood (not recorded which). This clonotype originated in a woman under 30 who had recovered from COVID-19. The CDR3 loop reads CASSLVPGLFSLSGNTIYF. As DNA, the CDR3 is TGCGCCAGCAGCTTGGTTCCAGGCCTCTTTTCCCTCTCTGGAAACACCATATATTTT.